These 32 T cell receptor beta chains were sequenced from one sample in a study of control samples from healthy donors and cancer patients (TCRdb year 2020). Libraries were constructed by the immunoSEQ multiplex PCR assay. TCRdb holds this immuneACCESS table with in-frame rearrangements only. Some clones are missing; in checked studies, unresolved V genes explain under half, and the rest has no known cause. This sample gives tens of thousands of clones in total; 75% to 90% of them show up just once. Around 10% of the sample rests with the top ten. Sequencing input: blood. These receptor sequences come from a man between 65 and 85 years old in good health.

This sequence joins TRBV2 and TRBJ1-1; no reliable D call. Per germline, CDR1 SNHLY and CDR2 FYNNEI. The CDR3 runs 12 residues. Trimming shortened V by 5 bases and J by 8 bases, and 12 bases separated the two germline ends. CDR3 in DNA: TGTGCCAGCAGTCCAAAGATAGGGGAAGCTTTCTTT. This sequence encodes CASSPKIGEAFF.

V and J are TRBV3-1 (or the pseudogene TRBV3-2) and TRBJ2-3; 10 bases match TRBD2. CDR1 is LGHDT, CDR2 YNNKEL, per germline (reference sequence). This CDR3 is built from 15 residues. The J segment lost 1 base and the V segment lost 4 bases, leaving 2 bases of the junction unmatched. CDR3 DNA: TGTGCCAGCAGCCCCGGGACTAGCGGCACAGATACGCAGTATTTT. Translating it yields CASSPGTSGTDTQYF.

CDR3 nucleotide sequence: TGTGCCAGCAGCTATTCTTTGACAACTAATGAAAAACTGTTTTTT. Translated, it gives CASSYSLTTNEKLFF. The V call is TRBV7-9, the J call TRBJ1-4; D remains unclear. The V gene's germline CDR1 is SEHNR and CDR2 FQNEAQ (reference sequence). The CDR3 contains 15 residues. V dropped 4 bases and J dropped 0 bases, with 9 bases sitting between them.

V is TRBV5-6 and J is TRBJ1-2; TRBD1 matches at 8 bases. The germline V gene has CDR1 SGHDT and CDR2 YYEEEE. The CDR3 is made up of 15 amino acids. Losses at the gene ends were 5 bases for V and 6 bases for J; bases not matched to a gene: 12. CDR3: CASSRLDRAGNGYTF. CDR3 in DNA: TGTGCCAGCAGTCGACTGGACAGGGCTGGGAATGGCTACACCTTC. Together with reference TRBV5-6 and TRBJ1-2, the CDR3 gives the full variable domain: DAGVTQSPTHLIKTRGQQVTLRCSPKSGHDTVSWYQQALGQGPQFIFQYYEEEERQRGNFPDRFSGHQFPNYSSELNVNALLLGDSALYLCASSRLDRAGNGYTFGSGTRLTVV.

DNA for the CDR3: TGTGCCAGTAGTTTCGGACCGCTCTGGGGCTACACCTTC. This codes for CASSFGPLWGYTF. The chain joins TRBV19 to TRBJ1-2; D is unclear. The CDR3 totals 13 residues. The germline V gene encodes CDR1 LNHDA and CDR2 SQIVND (reference sequence). Trimming took 5 bases from V and 8 from J, leaving 15 bases between them.

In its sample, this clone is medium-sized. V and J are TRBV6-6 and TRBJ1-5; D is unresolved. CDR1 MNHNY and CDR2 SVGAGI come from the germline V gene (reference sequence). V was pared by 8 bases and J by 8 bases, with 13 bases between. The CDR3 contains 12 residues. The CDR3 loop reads CASGLIQEPQHF. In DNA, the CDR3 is TGTGCCAGCGGCCTCATCCAAGAGCCCCAGCATTTT.

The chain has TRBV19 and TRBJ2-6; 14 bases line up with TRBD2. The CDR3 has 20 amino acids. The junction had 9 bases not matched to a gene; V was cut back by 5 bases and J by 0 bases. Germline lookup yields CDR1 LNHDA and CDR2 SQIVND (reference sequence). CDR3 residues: CASSPRTSGGTTSGANVLTF. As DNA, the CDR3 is TGTGCCAGTAGTCCCAGGACTAGCGGGGGGACTACCTCTGGGGCCAACGTCCTGACTTTC.

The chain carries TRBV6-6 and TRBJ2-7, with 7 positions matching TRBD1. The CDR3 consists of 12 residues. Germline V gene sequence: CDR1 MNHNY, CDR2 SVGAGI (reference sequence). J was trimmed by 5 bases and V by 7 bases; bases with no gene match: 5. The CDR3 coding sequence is TGTGCCAGCAACTTCGGACAGGACGAGCAGTACTTC. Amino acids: CASNFGQDEQYF.

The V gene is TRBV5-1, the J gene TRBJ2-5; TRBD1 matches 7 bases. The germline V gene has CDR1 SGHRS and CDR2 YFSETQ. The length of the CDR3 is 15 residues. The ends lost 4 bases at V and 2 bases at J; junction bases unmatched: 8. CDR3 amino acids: CASSAGQVYQETQYF. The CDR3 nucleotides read TGCGCCAGCAGCGCCGGACAGGTCTATCAAGAGACCCAGTACTTC.

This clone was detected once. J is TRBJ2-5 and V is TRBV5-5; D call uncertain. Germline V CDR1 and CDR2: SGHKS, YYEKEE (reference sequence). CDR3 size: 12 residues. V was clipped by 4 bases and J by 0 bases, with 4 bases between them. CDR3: CASSQNQETQYF. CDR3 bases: TGTGCCAGCAGCCAGAACCAAGAGACCCAGTACTTC.

The DNA of the CDR3 is TGTGCCAGCAGCCTGTTAAGGCAGGGTCGTTCACCCCTCCACTTT. It codes for CASSLLRQGRSPLHF. This chain links TRBV7-8 with TRBJ1-6; D might be TRBD1 (5 bases). There are 15 residues in the CDR3. The germline V gene has CDR1 SGHVS and CDR2 FQNEAQ. The V end lost 5 bases, the J end lost 9 bases, and 17 bases lay between the germline ends.

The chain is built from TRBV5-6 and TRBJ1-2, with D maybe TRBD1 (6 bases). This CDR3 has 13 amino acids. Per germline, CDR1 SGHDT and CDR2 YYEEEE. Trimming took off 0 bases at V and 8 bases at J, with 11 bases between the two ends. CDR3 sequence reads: CASSLDRAGGYTF. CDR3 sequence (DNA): TGTGCCAGCAGCTTGGACAGGGCTGGAGGCTACACCTTC.

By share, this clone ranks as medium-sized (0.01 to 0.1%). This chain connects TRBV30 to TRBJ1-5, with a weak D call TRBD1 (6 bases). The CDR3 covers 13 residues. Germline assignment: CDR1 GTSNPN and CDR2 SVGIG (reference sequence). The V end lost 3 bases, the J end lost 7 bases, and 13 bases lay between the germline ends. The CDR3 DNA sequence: TGTGCCTGGAGCGGGGGGCTCGGGCAGCCCCAGCATTTT. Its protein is CAWSGGLGQPQHF.

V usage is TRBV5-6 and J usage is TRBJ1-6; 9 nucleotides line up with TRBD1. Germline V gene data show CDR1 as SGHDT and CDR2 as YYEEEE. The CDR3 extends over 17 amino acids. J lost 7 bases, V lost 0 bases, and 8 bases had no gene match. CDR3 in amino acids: CASSLATGGLLNSPLHF. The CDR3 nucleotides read TGTGCCAGCAGCTTGGCCACAGGGGGCTTATTAAATTCACCCCTCCACTTT.

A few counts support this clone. The CDR3 DNA reads as TGTGCCAGCAGCTTAGCTACAGGGGGTTCTCGCTATGGCTACACCTTC. Its translation is CASSLATGGSRYGYTF. The V call is TRBV7-2, the J call TRBJ1-2; 8 bases map to TRBD1. This CDR3 is 16 amino acids long. The V and J ends lost 0 bases and 4 bases, in that order; junction bases with no gene match: 7. Germline assignment: CDR1 SGHTA and CDR2 FQGNSA.

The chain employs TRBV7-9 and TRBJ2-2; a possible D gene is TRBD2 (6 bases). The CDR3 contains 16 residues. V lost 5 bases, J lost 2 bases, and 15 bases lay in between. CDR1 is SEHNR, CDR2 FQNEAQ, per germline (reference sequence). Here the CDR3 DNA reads TGTGCCAGCAGCGAAAGCGGGCAGGGCAACACCGGGGAGCTGTTTTTT. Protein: CASSESGQGNTGELFF. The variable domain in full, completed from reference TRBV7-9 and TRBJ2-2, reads DTGVSQNPRHKITKRGQNVTFRCDPISEHNRLYWYRQTLGQGPEFLTYFQNEAQLEKSRLLSDRFSAERPKGSFSTLEIQRTEQGDSAMYLCASSESGQGNTGELFFGEGSRLTVL.

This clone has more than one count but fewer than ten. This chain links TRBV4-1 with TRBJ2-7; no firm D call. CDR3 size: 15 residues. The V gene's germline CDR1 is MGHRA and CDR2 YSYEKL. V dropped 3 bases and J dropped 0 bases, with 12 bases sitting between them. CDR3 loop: CASSQTLWTSYEQYF. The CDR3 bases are TGCGCCAGCAGCCAGACCTTGTGGACCTCCTACGAGCAGTACTTC.

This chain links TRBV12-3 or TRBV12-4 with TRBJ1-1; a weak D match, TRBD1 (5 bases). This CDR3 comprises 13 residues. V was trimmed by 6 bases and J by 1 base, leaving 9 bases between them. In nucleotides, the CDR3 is TGTGCCAGCAGAGCGACAGAGAACACTGAAGCTTTCTTT. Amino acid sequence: CASRATENTEAFF.

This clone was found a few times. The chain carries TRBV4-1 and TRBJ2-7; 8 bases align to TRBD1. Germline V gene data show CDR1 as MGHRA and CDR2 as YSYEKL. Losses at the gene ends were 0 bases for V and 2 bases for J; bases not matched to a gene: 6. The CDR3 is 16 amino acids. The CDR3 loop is CASSQDGTGGTYEQYF. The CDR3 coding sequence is TGCGCCAGCAGCCAAGATGGAACAGGGGGTACCTACGAGCAGTACTTC.

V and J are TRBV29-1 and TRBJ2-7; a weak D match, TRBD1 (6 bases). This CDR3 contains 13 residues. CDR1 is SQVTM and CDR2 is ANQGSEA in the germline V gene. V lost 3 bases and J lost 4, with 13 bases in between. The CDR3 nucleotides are TGCAGCGTTGAGGTTACAGGGTCGTACGAGCAGTACTTC. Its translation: CSVEVTGSYEQYF.

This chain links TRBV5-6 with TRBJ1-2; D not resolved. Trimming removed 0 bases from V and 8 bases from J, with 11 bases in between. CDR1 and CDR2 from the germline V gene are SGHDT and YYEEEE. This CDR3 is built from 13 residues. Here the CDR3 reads CASSLGRPAGYTF. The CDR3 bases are TGTGCCAGCAGCTTGGGGCGTCCGGCAGGCTACACCTTC.

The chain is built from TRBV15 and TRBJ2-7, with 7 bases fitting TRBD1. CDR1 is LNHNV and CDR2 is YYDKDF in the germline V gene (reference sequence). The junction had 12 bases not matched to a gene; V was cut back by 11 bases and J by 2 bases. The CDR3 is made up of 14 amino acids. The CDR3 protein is CAASPGQEAYEQYF. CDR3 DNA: TGTGCCGCCTCTCCCGGACAGGAGGCCTACGAGCAGTACTTC.

CDR3 region: CASSGAGDTEAFF. The CDR3 coding sequence is TGTGCCAGCTCAGGGGCAGGGGACACTGAAGCTTTCTTT. V usage is TRBV18 and J usage is TRBJ1-1; weak D call: TRBD1 (6 bases). This CDR3 is built from 13 residues. Trimming cost V 5 bases and J 3 bases, with 10 bases left between them. Looked up from germline, CDR1 is KGHSH and CDR2 is LQKENI. The complete variable domain, with remaining parts taken from reference TRBV18 and TRBJ1-1, reads NAGVMQNPRHLVRRRGQEARLRCSPMKGHSHVYWYRQLPEEGLKFMVYLQKENIIDESGMPKERFSAEFPKEGPSILRIQQVVRGDSAAYFCASSGAGDTEAFFGQGTRLTVV.

The CDR3 protein is CATSDRDRGKGQPQHF. As DNA, the CDR3 is TGTGCCACCAGTGACCGCGACAGGGGGAAAGGTCAGCCCCAGCATTTT. The chain couples TRBV24-1 to TRBJ1-5; 9 bases map to TRBD1. Germline V gene lookup returns CDR1 KGHDR and CDR2 SFDVKD. This CDR3 is 16 amino acids long. The trim removed 4 bases at V and 6 bases at J, leaving 9 bases unmatched.

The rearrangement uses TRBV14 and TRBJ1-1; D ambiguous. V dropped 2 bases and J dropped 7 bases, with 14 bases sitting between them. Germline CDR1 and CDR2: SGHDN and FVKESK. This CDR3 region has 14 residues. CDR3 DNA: TGTGCCAGCAGCCAATTTTTTTTGATGGGTGAAGCTTTCTTT. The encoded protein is CASSQFFLMGEAFF.

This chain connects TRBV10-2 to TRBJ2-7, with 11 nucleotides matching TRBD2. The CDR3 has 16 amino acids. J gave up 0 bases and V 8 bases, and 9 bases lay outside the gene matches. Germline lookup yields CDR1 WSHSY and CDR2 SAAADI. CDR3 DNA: TGCGCCAGCGCCGGGACTAGCGGAAAGAGCTCCTACGAGCAGTACTTC. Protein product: CASAGTSGKSSYEQYF.

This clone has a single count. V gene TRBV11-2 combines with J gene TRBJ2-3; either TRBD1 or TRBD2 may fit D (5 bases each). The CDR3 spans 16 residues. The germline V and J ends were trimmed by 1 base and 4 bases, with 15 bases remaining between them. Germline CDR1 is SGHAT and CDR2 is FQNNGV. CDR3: CASSLGAGTGADTQYF. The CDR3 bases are TGTGCCAGCAGCTTAGGAGCAGGGACGGGCGCAGATACGCAGTATTTT.

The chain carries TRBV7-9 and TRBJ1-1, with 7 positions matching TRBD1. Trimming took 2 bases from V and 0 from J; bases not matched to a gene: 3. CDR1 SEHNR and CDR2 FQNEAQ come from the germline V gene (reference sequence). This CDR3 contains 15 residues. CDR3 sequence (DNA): TGTGCCAGCAGCTTACGACAGGGCCTGAACACTGAAGCTTTCTTT. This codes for CASSLRQGLNTEAFF.

For the CDR3, the DNA is TGTGCCAGTAGTATAGTAGGACAGATTGACTATGGCTACACCTTC. The encoded protein is CASSIVGQIDYGYTF. The chain carries TRBV19 and TRBJ1-2; a weak D match, TRBD1 (6 bases). Germline CDR1 LNHDA, CDR2 SQIVND (reference sequence). Trimming stripped 1 base from V and 3 bases from J, with 12 bases between. The CDR3 extends over 15 amino acids.

CDR3 nucleotides: TGTGCCAGCAGTTTCCCGCTAAGGGGGGATACGACCTACGAGCAGTACTTC. Translating it yields CASSFPLRGDTTYEQYF. The chain is built from TRBV28 and TRBJ2-7; D may be TRBD1 or TRBD2 (6 bases each). The CDR3 runs to 17 residues. Trimming took 3 bases from V and 2 from J, leaving 20 bases between them. The germline V gene encodes CDR1 MDHEN and CDR2 SYDVKM.

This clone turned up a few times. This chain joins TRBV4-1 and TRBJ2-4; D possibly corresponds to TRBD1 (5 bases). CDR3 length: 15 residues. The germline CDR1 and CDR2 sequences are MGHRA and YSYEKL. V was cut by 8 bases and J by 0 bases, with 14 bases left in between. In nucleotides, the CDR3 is TGCGCCAGCTGTCAGACAGTACTAGCCAAAAACATTCAGTACTTC. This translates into CASCQTVLAKNIQYF.

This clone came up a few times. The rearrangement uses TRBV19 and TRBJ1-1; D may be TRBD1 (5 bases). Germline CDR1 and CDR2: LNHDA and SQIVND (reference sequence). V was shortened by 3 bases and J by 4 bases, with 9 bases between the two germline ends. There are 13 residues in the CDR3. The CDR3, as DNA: TGTGCCAGTAGTATTGGTCAGGGCACTGAAGCTTTCTTT. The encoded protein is CASSIGQGTEAFF.